The rows below give T cell receptor beta chains drawn from one sample of a study of breast tumors, draining lymph nodes, adjacent tissues. Each CDR3 protein is one row after TCRdb ran MiXCR on the multiplex PCR reads. The sample lists 20,000 to 25,000 distinct CDR3 sequences; roughly 50% were seen once. Sample: breast tumor tissue. These receptors originate from a female donor with breast cancer. Some clones in this sample may be carry-over from other donors' samples. Each CDR3 is given with its conserved first and last residue. The D gene is left open where the match is weak. Size tells how often a clone was seen (once, few, many) or the class of an expanded clone, and some rows leave it out.

d_call cdr3_length j_call v_call clone_size cdr3_aa cdr3_nt
TRBD2 14 TRBJ2-7 TRBV7-9 . CASNRGGASYEQYF TGTGCCAGCAACCGGGGAGGGGCCTCCTACGAGCAGTACTTC
. 13 TRBJ1-5 TRBV10-2 many CASRQGGNQPQHF TGCGCCAGCAGACAGGGAGGCAATCAGCCCCAGCATTTT
. 19 TRBJ2-6 TRBV6-5 many CASSYSIGDLLSGANVLTF TGTGCCAGCAGTTACTCGATTGGGGACCTACTTTCTGGGGCCAACGTCCTGACTTTC
TRBD2 16 TRBJ2-7 TRBV5-5 medium-sized CASSYPSGGVSYEQYF TGTGCCAGCAGCTACCCTAGCGGAGGGGTATCCTACGAGCAGTACTTC
TRBD2 16 TRBJ2-1 TRBV7-9 . CASSSLAGGHPNEQFF TGTGCCAGCAGCTCCTTAGCGGGAGGGCACCCCAATGAGCAGTTCTTC
TRBD2 15 TRBJ2-3 TRBV12-3/TRBV12-4 . CASSGGAGGFDTQYF TGTGCCAGCAGTGGAGGGGCGGGAGGGTTCGATACGCAGTATTTT
. 15 TRBJ2-1 TRBV10-3 many CAISESPLSYNGQFF TGTGCCATCAGTGAGTCCCCTCTCTCCTACAATGGGCAGTTCTTC
TRBD2 14 TRBJ2-7 TRBV20-1 once CSAISGTSGYEQYF TGCAGTGCTATCTCCGGGACTAGCGGATACGAGCAGTACTTC
TRBD2 15 TRBJ2-5 TRBV7-2 . CASSQASGEQETQYF TGTGCCAGCAGCCAAGCTAGCGGAGAACAAGAGACCCAGTACTTC
TRBD2 13 TRBJ2-3 TRBV20-1 few CSARTSVTDTQYF TGCAGTGCTAGGACTAGCGTGACAGATACGCAGTATTTT
. 14 TRBJ2-1 TRBV2 . CASSVTPGSNQQFF TGTGCCAGCAGTGTAACCCCAGGAAGCAATCAGCAGTTCTTC
TRBD2 16 TRBJ2-1 TRBV14 . CASTQIGLAGDNAQFF TGTGCCAGCACCCAAATCGGGCTAGCGGGAGACAATGCGCAGTTCTTC